The subject of this entry is one T cell receptor beta chain. This entry is derived from a study of blood T cell repertoires in COVID-19. Study at large: COVID-19 samples collected from the United States, Italy and Spain covered acute and convalescent phases. The analysed material was cDNA or gDNA that came from T cells, B-cell-depleted T cells, or PBMCs.

As originally analysed: Estimation of nucleated cell counts was performed using reference gene primer amplification. Clones were read by immunoSEQ multiplex PCR, and TCRdb kept only the in-frame ones, dropping some. The V and J calls and the clone size are those of that table, but D and trimming were determined from the DNA. The data contain roughly 23,000 clones, 75% to 95% of them singletons. The CDR3 runs to 15 residues. Germline V gene sequence: CDR1 SGHRS, CDR2 YFSETQ. V lost 4 bases and J 2 bases, leaving 15 bases between the germline ends. The receptor comes from a woman aged 65 to 85 with active COVID-19. Sequenced: peripheral blood. V and J are TRBV5-1 and TRBJ2-5; the D gene is possibly TRBD2 (6 bases). For the CDR3, the DNA is TGCGCCAGCAGCCTGGCCGCGGGGCGGCAAGAGACCCAGTACTTC. This sequence encodes CASSLAAGRQETQYF.